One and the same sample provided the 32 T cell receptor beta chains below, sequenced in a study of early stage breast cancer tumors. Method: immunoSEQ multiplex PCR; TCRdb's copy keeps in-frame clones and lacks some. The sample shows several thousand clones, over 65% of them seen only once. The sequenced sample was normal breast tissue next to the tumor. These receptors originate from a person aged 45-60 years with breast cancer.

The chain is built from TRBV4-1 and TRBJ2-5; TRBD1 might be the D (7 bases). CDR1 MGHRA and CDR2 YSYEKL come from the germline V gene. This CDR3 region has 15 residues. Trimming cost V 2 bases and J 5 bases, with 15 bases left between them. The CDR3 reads CASSQRTGGGETQYF. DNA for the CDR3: TGCGCCAGCAGCCAAAGGACAGGCGGAGGGGAGACCCAGTACTTC.

Written as DNA, the CDR3 is TGTGCCAGCACACCGGGACTAGCGGGGGTCTACTCCTACAATGAGCAGTTCTTC. Amino acid sequence: CASTPGLAGVYSYNEQFF. This rearrangement joins TRBV27 to TRBJ2-1; 14 bases map to TRBD2. The CDR3 contains 18 residues. Germline V lookup: CDR1 MNHEY, CDR2 SMNVEV (reference sequence). Trimming removed 7 bases from V and 0 bases from J; junction bases left unmatched: 8.

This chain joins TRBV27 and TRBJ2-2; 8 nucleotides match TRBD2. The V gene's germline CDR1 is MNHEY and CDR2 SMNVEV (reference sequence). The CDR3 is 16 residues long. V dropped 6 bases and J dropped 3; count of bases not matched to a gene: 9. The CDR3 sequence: CASSPRTSWDTGELFF. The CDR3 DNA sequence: TGTGCCAGCAGCCCCCGGACTAGCTGGGACACCGGGGAGCTGTTTTTT.

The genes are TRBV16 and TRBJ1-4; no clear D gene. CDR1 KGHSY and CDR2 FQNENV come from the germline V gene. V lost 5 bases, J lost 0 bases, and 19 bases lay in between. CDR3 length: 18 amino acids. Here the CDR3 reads CASSTTGSLYATNEKLFF. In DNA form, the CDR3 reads TGTGCCAGCAGCACTACCGGGTCTCTCTATGCAACTAATGAAAAACTGTTTTTT. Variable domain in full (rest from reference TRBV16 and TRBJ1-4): GEEVAQTPKHLVRGEGQKAKLYCAPIKGHSYVFWYQQVLKNEFKFLISFQNENVFDETGMPKERFSAKCLPNSPCSLEIQATKLEDSAVYFCASSTTGSLYATNEKLFFGSGTQLSVL.

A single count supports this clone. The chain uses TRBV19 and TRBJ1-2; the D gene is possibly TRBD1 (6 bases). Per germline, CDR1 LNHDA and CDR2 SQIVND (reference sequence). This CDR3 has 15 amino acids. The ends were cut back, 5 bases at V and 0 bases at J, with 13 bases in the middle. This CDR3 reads CASSPSGGSNYGYTF. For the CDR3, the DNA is TGTGCCAGTAGTCCCTCGGGGGGCTCTAACTATGGCTACACCTTC. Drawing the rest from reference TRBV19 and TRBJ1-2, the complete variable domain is DGGITQSPKYLFRKEGQNVTLSCEQNLNHDAMYWYRQDPGQGLRLIYYSQIVNDFQKGDIAEGYSVSREKKESFPLTVTSAQKNPTAFYLCASSPSGGSNYGYTFGSGTRLTVV.

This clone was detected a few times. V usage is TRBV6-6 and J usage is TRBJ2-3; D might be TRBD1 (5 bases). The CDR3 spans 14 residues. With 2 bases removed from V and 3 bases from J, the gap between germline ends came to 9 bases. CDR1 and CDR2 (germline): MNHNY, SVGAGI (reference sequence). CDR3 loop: CASSYTPGTDTQYF. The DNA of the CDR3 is TGTGCCAGCAGTTACACCCCAGGGACAGATACGCAGTATTTT.

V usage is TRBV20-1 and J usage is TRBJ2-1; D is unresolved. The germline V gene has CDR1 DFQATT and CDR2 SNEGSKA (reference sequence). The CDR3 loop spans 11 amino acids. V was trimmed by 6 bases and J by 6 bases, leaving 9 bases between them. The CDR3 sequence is CSAEVGNEQFF. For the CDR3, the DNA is TGCAGTGCAGAAGTCGGCAATGAGCAGTTCTTC.

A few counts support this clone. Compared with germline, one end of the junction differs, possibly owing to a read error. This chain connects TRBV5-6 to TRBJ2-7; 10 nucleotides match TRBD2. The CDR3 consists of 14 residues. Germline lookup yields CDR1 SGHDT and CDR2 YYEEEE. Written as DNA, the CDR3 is TGTGCCAGCAGCGGGCCGCTAGCGGGAGCAGGGCGTAACTTC. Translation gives CASSGPLAGAGRNF.

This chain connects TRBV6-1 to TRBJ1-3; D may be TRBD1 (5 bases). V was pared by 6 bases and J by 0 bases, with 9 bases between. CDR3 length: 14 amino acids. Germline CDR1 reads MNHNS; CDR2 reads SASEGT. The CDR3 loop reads CASSSGSSGNTIYF. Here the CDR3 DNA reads TGTGCCAGCAGCTCAGGGTCCTCTGGAAACACCATATATTTT.

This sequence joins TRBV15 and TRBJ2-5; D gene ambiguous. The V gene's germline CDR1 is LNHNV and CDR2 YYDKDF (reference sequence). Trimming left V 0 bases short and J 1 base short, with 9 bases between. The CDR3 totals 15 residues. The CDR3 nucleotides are TGTGCCACCAGCAGAGATGGCGGCAGCCAAGAGACCCAGTACTTC. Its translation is CATSRDGGSQETQYF.

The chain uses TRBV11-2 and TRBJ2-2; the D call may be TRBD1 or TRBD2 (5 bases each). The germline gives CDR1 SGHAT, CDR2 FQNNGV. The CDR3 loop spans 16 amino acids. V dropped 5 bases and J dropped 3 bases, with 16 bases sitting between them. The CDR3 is CASSRSGAGHTGELFF. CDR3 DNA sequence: TGTGCCAGCAGCCGCTCCGGGGCTGGACACACCGGGGAGCTGTTTTTT.

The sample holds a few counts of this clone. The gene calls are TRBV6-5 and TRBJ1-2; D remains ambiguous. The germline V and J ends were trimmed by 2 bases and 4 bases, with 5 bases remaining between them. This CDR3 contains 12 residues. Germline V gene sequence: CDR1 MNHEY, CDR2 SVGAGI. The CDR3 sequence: CASSYLGYGYTF. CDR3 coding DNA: TGTGCCAGCAGTTACCTGGGCTATGGCTACACCTTC.

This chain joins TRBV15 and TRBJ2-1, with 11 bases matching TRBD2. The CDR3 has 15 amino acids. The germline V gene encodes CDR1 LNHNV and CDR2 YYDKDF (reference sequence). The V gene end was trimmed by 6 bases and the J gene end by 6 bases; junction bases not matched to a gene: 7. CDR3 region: CATRKTSGSFNEQFF. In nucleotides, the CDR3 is TGTGCCACCAGGAAAACTAGCGGGAGCTTCAATGAGCAGTTCTTC.

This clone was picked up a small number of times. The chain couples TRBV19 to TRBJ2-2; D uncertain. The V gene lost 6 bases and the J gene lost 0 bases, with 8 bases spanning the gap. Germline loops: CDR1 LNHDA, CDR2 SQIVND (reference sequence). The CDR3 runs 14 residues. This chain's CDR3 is CASRWFANTGELFF. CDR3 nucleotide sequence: TGTGCCAGTAGGTGGTTCGCGAACACCGGGGAGCTGTTTTTT.

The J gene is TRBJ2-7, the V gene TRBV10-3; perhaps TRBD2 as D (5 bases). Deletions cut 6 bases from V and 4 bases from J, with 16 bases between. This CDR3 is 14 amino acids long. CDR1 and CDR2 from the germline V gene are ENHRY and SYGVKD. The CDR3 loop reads CAIRTTSTGYEQYF. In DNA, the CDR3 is TGTGCCATCAGGACGACCTCCACGGGGTACGAGCAGTACTTC.

CDR3 amino acids: CASSESQGAGYTF. The CDR3 DNA follows: TGTGCCAGCAGTGAAAGTCAGGGTGCCGGCTACACCTTC. The chain couples TRBV2 to TRBJ1-2; tentatively, D is TRBD1 (5 bases). From germline, CDR1 is SNHLY and CDR2 FYNNEI. The V and J ends lost 2 bases and 8 bases respectively, with 12 bases between them. The CDR3 has 13 amino acids.

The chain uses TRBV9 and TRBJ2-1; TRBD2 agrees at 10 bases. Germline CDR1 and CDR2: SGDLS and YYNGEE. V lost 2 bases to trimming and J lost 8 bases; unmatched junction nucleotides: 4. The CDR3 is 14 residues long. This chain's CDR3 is CASSVSGRPHEQFF. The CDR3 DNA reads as TGTGCCAGCAGCGTTAGCGGGAGGCCCCATGAGCAGTTCTTC.

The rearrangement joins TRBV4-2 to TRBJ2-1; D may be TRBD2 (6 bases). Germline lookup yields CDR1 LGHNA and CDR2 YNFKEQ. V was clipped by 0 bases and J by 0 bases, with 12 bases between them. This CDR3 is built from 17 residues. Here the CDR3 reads CASSQDLAASSYNEQFF. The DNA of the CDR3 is TGTGCCAGCAGCCAAGACTTAGCGGCGAGCTCCTACAATGAGCAGTTCTTC.

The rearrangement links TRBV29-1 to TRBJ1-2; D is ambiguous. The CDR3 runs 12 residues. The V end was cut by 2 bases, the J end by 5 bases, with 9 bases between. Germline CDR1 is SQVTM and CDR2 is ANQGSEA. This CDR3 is CSVEKPSYGYTF. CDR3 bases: TGCAGCGTTGAAAAGCCTTCGTATGGCTACACCTTC.

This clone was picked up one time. DNA for the CDR3: TGTGCCAGCAGGACAAGTAGCTCTGGGGCCAACGTCCTGACTTTC. Translated, it gives CASRTSSSGANVLTF. This chain connects TRBV14 to TRBJ2-6, with unresolved D. The CDR3 covers 15 residues. V was trimmed by 6 bases and J by 0 bases, leaving 9 bases between them. Germline V gives CDR1 SGHDN, CDR2 FVKESK.

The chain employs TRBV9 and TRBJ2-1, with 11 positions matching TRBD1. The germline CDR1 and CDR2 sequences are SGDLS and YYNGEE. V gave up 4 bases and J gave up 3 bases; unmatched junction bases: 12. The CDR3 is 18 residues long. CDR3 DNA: TGTGCCAGCAGCCCGGCATATCTGGGACAGGGGGTCTACAATGAGCAGTTCTTC. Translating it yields CASSPAYLGQGVYNEQFF.

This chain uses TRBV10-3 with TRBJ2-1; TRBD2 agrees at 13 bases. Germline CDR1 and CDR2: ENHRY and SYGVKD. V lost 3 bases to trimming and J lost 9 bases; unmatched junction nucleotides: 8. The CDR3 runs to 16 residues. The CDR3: CAISERGTSGNGEQFF. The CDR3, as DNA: TGTGCCATCAGTGAACGCGGGACTAGCGGGAACGGTGAGCAGTTCTTC.

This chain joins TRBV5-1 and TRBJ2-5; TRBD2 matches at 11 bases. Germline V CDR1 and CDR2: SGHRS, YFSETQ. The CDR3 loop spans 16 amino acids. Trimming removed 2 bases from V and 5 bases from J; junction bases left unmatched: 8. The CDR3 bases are TGCGCCAGCAGCTTTACTAGCGGGAGATCTGGGGAGACCCAGTACTTC. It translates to CASSFTSGRSGETQYF.

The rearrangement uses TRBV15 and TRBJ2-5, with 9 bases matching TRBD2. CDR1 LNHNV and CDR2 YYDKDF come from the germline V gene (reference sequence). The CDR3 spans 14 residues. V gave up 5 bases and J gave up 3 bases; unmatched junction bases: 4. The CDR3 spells CATSGRLAEETQYF. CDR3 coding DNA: TGTGCCACCAGCGGTAGACTAGCGGAAGAGACCCAGTACTTC.

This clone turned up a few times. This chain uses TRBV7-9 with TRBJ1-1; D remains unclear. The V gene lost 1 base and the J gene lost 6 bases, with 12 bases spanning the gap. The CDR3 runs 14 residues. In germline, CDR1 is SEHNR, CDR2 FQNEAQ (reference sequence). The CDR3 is CASSLDSDVAEAFF. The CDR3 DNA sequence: TGTGCCAGCAGCTTAGACTCTGACGTAGCTGAAGCTTTCTTT. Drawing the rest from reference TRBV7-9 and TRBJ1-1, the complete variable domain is DTGVSQNPRHKITKRGQNVTFRCDPISEHNRLYWYRQTLGQGPEFLTYFQNEAQLEKSRLLSDRFSAERPKGSFSTLEIQRTEQGDSAMYLCASSLDSDVAEAFFGQGTRLTVV.

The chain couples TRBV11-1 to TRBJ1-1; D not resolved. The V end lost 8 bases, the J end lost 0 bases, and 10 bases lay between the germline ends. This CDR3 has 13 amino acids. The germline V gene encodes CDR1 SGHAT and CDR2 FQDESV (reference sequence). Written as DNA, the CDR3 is TGTGCCAGCGAATCGGGGATGAACACTGAAGCTTTCTTT. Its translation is CASESGMNTEAFF.

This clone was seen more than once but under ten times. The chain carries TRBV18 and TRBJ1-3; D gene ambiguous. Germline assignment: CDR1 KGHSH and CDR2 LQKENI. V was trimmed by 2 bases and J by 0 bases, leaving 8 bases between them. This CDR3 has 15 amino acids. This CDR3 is CASSPSRNSGNTIYF. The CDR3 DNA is TGTGCCAGCTCACCAAGTCGGAACTCTGGAAACACCATATATTTT. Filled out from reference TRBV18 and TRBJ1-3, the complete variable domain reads NAGVMQNPRHLVRRRGQEARLRCSPMKGHSHVYWYRQLPEEGLKFMVYLQKENIIDESGMPKERFSAEFPKEGPSILRIQQVVRGDSAAYFCASSPSRNSGNTIYFGEGSWLTVV.

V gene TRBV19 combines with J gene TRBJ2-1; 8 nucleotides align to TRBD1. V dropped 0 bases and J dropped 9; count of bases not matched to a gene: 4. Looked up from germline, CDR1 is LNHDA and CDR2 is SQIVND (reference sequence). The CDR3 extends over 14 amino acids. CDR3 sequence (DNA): TGTGCCAGTAGTATAGACAGGGGGCGCGGTGAGCAGTTCTTC. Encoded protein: CASSIDRGRGEQFF.

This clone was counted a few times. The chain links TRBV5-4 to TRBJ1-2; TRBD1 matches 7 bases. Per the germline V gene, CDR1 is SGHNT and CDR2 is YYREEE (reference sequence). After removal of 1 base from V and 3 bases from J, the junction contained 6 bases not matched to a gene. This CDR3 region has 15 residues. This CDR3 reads CASSLFDRAYYGYTF. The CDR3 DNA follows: TGTGCCAGCAGCTTGTTCGACAGGGCGTACTATGGCTACACCTTC.

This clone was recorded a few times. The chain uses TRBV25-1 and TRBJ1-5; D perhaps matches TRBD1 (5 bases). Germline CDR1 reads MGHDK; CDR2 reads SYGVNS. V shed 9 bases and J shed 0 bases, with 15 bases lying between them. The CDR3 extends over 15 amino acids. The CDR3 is CARRTRGVSNQPQHF. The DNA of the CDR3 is TGTGCCAGGAGAACCCGGGGCGTTAGCAATCAGCCCCAGCATTTT.

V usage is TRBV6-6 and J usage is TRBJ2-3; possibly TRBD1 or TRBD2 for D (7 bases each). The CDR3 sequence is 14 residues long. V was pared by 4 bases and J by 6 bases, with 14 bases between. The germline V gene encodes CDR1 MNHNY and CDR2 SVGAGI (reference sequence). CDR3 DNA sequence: TGTGCCAGCAGTTCGAGGCAGGGGGGGGATACGCAGTATTTT. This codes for CASSSRQGGDTQYF.

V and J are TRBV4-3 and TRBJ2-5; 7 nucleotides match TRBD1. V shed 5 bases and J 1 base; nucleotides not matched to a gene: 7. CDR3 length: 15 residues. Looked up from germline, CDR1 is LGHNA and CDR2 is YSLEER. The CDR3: CASSLQTGLQETQYF. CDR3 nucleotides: TGCGCCAGCAGCTTACAGACAGGGCTCCAAGAGACCCAGTACTTC.